This T cell receptor (beta chain) was documented in a study of cytomegalovirus exposure and HLA in healthy donors. It was with 60 Vbeta and 13 Jbeta primers that the PCR ran. Only in-frame clones appear in the TCRdb table, and some are missing; sequencing was by immunoSEQ multiplex PCR. The repertoire includes 60,000 or so clones, approximately 80% of them detected once, and approximately 3.6% sits in the top ten. The sequence was obtained from a woman aged 40 to 55 in good health and CMV-seropositive. The sample consisted of PBMCs.

This CDR3 is CASSLTTYNEQFF. In DNA form, the CDR3 reads TGCGCCAGCAGCCTTACAACCTACAATGAGCAGTTCTTC. This chain connects TRBV4-1 to TRBJ2-1; no firm D call. V was trimmed by 4 bases and J by 2 bases, leaving 6 bases between them. In germline, CDR1 is MGHRA, CDR2 YSYEKL. The CDR3 has 13 residues.